One and the same sample provided the 8 T cell receptor beta chains below, sequenced in a study of CD8 T cells in ankylosing spondylitis. The antigens of these receptors remain unknown. Study-level results: Blood of patients with ankylosing spondylitis appeared to be characterized by a TCR beta motif of eight highly homologous variants.

TCRdb called the 5' RACE reads again in MiXCR, with one record for every CDR3 protein. The table shows 250,000 to 350,000 distinct CDR3 sequences, with 7% to 9% occurring only once. Specimen: blood, either unsorted or a sorted T cell fraction (not recorded which). The receptors come from a male donor with ankylosing spondylitis.

The genes are TRBV30 and TRBJ2-5; TRBD1 agrees at 7 bases. Germline CDR1 reads GTSNPN; CDR2 reads SVGIG (reference sequence). The CDR3 has 13 residues. V was pared by 7 bases and J by 5 bases, with 10 bases of the junction left unmatched. The CDR3 bases are TGTGCCTTAGCGACCGGGACAGCGGAGACCCAGTACTTC. Translation: CALATGTAETQYF.

As DNA, the CDR3 is TGTGCCAGCAGGGCCGAGGGACAAAGAATCTACAATGAGCAGTTCTTC. It codes for CASRAEGQRIYNEQFF. The rearrangement links TRBV27 to TRBJ2-1, with D maybe TRBD1 (6 bases). The CDR3 is 16 amino acids. Germline V gene data show CDR1 as MNHEY and CDR2 as SMNVEV (reference sequence). V lost 6 bases to trimming and J lost 3 bases, with 18 bases between them.

The sample holds a few counts of this clonotype. CDR3 in amino acids: CASSDLSVAGELFF. The DNA of the CDR3 is TGTGCCAGCAGCGACCTATCTGTCGCCGGGGAGCTGTTTTTT. The rearrangement links TRBV5-6 to TRBJ2-2; D is unclear. V lost 4 bases to trimming and J lost 6 bases, with 13 bases between them. Germline assignment: CDR1 SGHDT and CDR2 YYEEEE. The CDR3 covers 14 residues.

This clonotype was picked up a small number of times. V gene TRBV12-3 or TRBV12-4 combines with J gene TRBJ2-5, with D possibly being TRBD1 (5 bases). This CDR3 is 13 amino acids long. V lost 5 bases and J 1 base, leaving 8 bases between the germline ends. CDR3 sequence (DNA): TGTGCCAGCAGTATCAGGGTCCAAGAGACCCAGTACTTC. It translates to CASSIRVQETQYF.

This clonotype was observed many times. The gene calls are TRBV29-1 and TRBJ1-1; no firm D call. Trimming took off 1 base at V and 7 bases at J, with 13 bases between the two ends. The CDR3 has 13 residues. Germline loops: CDR1 SQVTM, CDR2 ANQGSEA. CDR3 sequence (DNA): TGCAGCGTTGAAGGCCAGAGAGGACGTGAAGCTTTCTTT. Translated: CSVEGQRGREAFF.

Many counts were recorded for this clonotype. The chain's CDR3 is CASSLDQGATNEKLFF. In nucleotides, the CDR3 is TGCGCCAGCAGCTTGGACCAGGGGGCCACTAATGAAAAACTGTTTTTT. The chain carries TRBV5-1 and TRBJ1-4, with 8 bases aligning to TRBD1. Germline V gives CDR1 SGHRS, CDR2 YFSETQ. The CDR3 runs to 16 residues. The V gene end was trimmed by 0 bases and the J gene end by 2 bases; junction bases not matched to a gene: 3.

V usage is TRBV27 and J usage is TRBJ2-5; D gene unclear. CDR1 is MNHEY, CDR2 SMNVEV, per germline (reference sequence). The V end lost 4 bases, the J end lost 2 bases, and 8 bases lay between the germline ends. CDR3 length equals 13 residues. CDR3 amino acids: CASSWTAQETQYF. DNA of the CDR3: TGTGCCAGCAGTTGGACCGCTCAAGAGACCCAGTACTTC.

This clonotype was counted a few times. The junction does not match germline at one end; this may be a read error. This sequence joins TRBV7-9 and TRBJ2-1; D ambiguous. CDR1 is SEHNR and CDR2 is FQNEAQ in the germline V gene (reference sequence). CDR3 length equals 13 residues. CDR3 DNA sequence: TGTGCCAGCAGTTTAGTAGACTACAATGAGCAGTTCTTC. Translated, it gives CASSLVDYNEQFF.